Each of the 28 T cell receptor beta chains below was sequenced from the same sample in a study of blood T cell repertoires in COVID-19. Clones were sequenced by immunoSEQ multiplex PCR, and TCRdb holds only the in-frame ones, with some missing. Of 55,000 to 85,000 clones listed, approximately 80% were seen once; the top ten hold approximately 0.8%. The material sequenced was peripheral blood. The receptors come from a woman in her sixties or seventies with acute or convalescent COVID-19.

Here the CDR3 reads CASSSIAGGSYNEQFF. CDR3 DNA: TGTGCCAGCTCGAGCATAGCGGGAGGCTCCTACAATGAGCAGTTCTTC. The V gene is TRBV18, the J gene TRBJ2-1; 10 nucleotides align to TRBD2. Germline V gives CDR1 KGHSH, CDR2 LQKENI. With V trimmed by 6 bases and J by 0 bases, 5 bases remained unmatched. The CDR3 covers 16 residues.

This clone was observed a handful of times. The chain has TRBV11-3 and TRBJ2-1; 10 nucleotides align to TRBD2. The V gene's germline CDR1 is SGHNT and CDR2 YENEEA. CDR3 size: 18 residues. J was trimmed by 0 bases and V by 5 bases; bases with no gene match: 10. CDR3 sequence (DNA): TGTGCCAGCAGCCTCGCACTAGCGGGGCCGAGCTCCTACAATGAGCAGTTCTTC. Protein sequence: CASSLALAGPSSYNEQFF.

The J gene is TRBJ1-1, the V gene TRBV14; a possible D gene is TRBD1 (5 bases). This CDR3 is built from 13 residues. Trimming shortened V by 8 bases and J by 0 bases, and 10 bases separated the two germline ends. CDR1 SGHDN and CDR2 FVKESK come from the germline V gene. The CDR3 loop is CASRMTVNTEAFF. The CDR3, as DNA: TGTGCCAGCCGAATGACAGTGAACACTGAAGCTTTCTTT.

The chain is built from TRBV29-1 and TRBJ2-3; TRBD2 agrees at 7 bases. Germline trimming cut 7 bases from V and 6 bases from J; bases unmatched to any gene: 4. CDR3 length: 11 amino acids. From germline, CDR1 is SQVTM and CDR2 ANQGSEA. Here the CDR3 reads CSAGGGDTQYF. In DNA form, the CDR3 reads TGCAGCGCTGGGGGAGGGGATACGCAGTATTTT.

The chain recombines TRBV27 with TRBJ2-7, with a weak D call TRBD2 (6 bases). Trimming removed 5 bases from V and 4 bases from J, with 18 bases in between. CDR1 MNHEY and CDR2 SMNVEV come from the germline V gene (reference sequence). This CDR3 region has 15 residues. The CDR3 region is CASSPTLRLVYEQYF. The CDR3 DNA follows: TGTGCCAGCAGTCCCACCTTGAGACTAGTTTACGAGCAGTACTTC.

This clone showed up just once. The chain recombines TRBV5-4 with TRBJ2-1, with 8 positions matching TRBD2. The CDR3 extends over 15 amino acids. From germline, CDR1 is SGHNT and CDR2 YYREEE (reference sequence). Losses at the gene ends were 0 bases for V and 6 bases for J; bases not matched to a gene: 5. CDR3 DNA: TGTGCCAGCAGCTTGGAGGCGGGGGGAACCAATGAGCAGTTCTTC. Translating it yields CASSLEAGGTNEQFF. The variable domain in full, completed from reference TRBV5-4 and TRBJ2-1, reads ETGVTQSPTHLIKTRGQQVTLRCSSQSGHNTVSWYQQALGQGPQFIFQYYREEENGRGNFPPRFSGLQFPNYSSELNVNALELDDSALYLCASSLEAGGTNEQFFGPGTRLTVL.

The genes are TRBV6-1 and TRBJ1-5; D might be TRBD1 (6 bases). The germline gives CDR1 MNHNS, CDR2 SASEGT. The CDR3 loop spans 15 amino acids. The V and J ends lost 3 bases and 3 bases respectively, with 12 bases between them. The CDR3 sequence is CASSDRQEINQPQHF. DNA of the CDR3: TGTGCCAGCAGTGACAGACAGGAGATCAATCAGCCCCAGCATTTT.

This chain joins TRBV5-1 and TRBJ1-2; TRBD1 might be the D (5 bases). Between the trimmed V and J ends, which lost 2 bases and 8 bases, there was a span of 10 bases. CDR3 length: 12 residues. Germline CDR1 SGHRS, CDR2 YFSETQ. CDR3 amino acids: CASSFGQGGYTF. DNA of the CDR3: TGCGCCAGCAGCTTCGGGCAGGGAGGCTACACCTTC. Full variable domain (rest looked up from reference TRBV5-1 and TRBJ1-2): KAGVTQTPRYLIKTRGQQVTLSCSPISGHRSVSWYQQTPGQGLQFLFEYFSETQRNKGNFPGRFSGRQFSNSRSEMNVSTLELGDSALYLCASSFGQGGYTFGSGTRLTVV.

This clone has only a few counts. The chain has TRBV7-2 and TRBJ1-3; D unresolved. The CDR3 is 16 residues long. V lost 2 bases and J 0 bases, leaving 11 bases between the germline ends. Germline V lookup: CDR1 SGHTA, CDR2 FQGNSA. The CDR3 reads CASSLQPVNSGNTIYF. The CDR3 nucleotides are TGTGCCAGCAGCTTACAACCGGTCAACTCTGGAAACACCATATATTTT. The entire variable domain, with the rest obtained from reference TRBV7-2 and TRBJ1-3, is as follows: GAGVSQSPSNKVTEKGKDVELRCDPISGHTALYWYRQSLGQGLEFLIYFQGNSAPDKSGLPSDRFSAERTGGSVSTLTIQRTQQEDSAVYLCASSLQPVNSGNTIYFGEGSWLTVV.

CDR3 residues: CASSPQGGEIYNEQFF. For the CDR3, the DNA is TGTGCCAGCTCACCGCAAGGCGGGGAAATATACAATGAGCAGTTCTTC. The V and J genes are TRBV18 and TRBJ2-1, with D possibly TRBD2 on 6 matching bases. Trimming shortened V by 3 bases and J by 4 bases, and 16 bases separated the two germline ends. The length of the CDR3 is 16 residues. Germline CDR1 reads KGHSH; CDR2 reads LQKENI.

The chain links TRBV28 to TRBJ1-2, with TRBD1 matching 7 bases. Unmatched junction bases numbered 1, after V lost 9 bases and J lost 0 bases. Germline values: CDR1 MDHEN, CDR2 SYDVKM. The CDR3 loop spans 12 amino acids. CDR3 residues: CASQGANYGYTF. The CDR3 bases are TGTGCCAGTCAGGGGGCTAACTATGGCTACACCTTC.

In its sample, this clone is medium-sized. This rearrangement joins TRBV6-6 to TRBJ1-5; 12 positions agree with TRBD1. Losses at the gene ends were 5 bases for V and 3 bases for J; bases not matched to a gene: 8. The CDR3 sequence is 17 residues long. Germline V gene sequence: CDR1 MNHNY, CDR2 SVGAGI (reference sequence). CDR3 nucleotide sequence: TGTGCCAGCAGTCGGGGGACAGGGGGCCTTGACAATCAGCCCCAGCATTTT. It translates to CASSRGTGGLDNQPQHF.

This sequence joins TRBV5-8 and TRBJ2-7; 7 nucleotides line up with TRBD1. Germline V gene sequence: CDR1 SGHTS, CDR2 YDEGEE. V shed 1 base, J shed 0 bases, and the junction held 4 bases outside the gene matches. The CDR3 totals 15 residues. The CDR3 sequence: CASSLQGEASYEQYF. CDR3 sequence (DNA): TGTGCCAGCAGCTTGCAGGGGGAAGCCTCCTACGAGCAGTACTTC.

This chain links TRBV20-1 with TRBJ1-5; weak D call: TRBD1 (6 bases). Trimming took 3 bases from V and 5 from J, leaving 17 bases between them. The germline V gene encodes CDR1 DFQATT and CDR2 SNEGSKA (reference sequence). The CDR3 is made up of 15 amino acids. The CDR3 region is CSASFRGAGDQPQHF. Written as DNA, the CDR3 is TGCAGTGCTAGTTTTCGGGGGGCTGGGGATCAGCCCCAGCATTTT.

The rearrangement links TRBV6-5 to TRBJ2-3; D is perhaps TRBD2 (6 bases). Germline loops: CDR1 MNHEY, CDR2 SVGAGI. CDR3 size: 14 residues. Trimming pared 2 bases from V and 1 base from J, leaving 7 bases between. CDR3 region: CASSYGGGTDTQYF. The CDR3 DNA reads TGTGCCAGCAGTTACGGCGGGGGCACAGATACGCAGTATTTT.

This chain uses TRBV7-2 with TRBJ1-1; D is unclear. With 6 bases removed from V and 0 bases from J, the gap between germline ends came to 8 bases. CDR3 size: 13 residues. Germline V gene lookup returns CDR1 SGHTA and CDR2 FQGNSA. The CDR3 here is CASRSPMNTEAFF. DNA for the CDR3: TGTGCCAGCAGAAGCCCCATGAACACTGAAGCTTTCTTT.

This chain connects TRBV5-1 to TRBJ1-1; D is uncertain. V was clipped by 3 bases and J by 5 bases, with 11 bases between them. The CDR3 runs to 13 residues. Germline V gene lookup returns CDR1 SGHRS and CDR2 YFSETQ. CDR3 sequence: CASSWTRETEAFF. CDR3 bases: TGCGCCAGCAGCTGGACGCGGGAGACTGAAGCTTTCTTT. Variable domain in full (rest from reference TRBV5-1 and TRBJ1-1): KAGVTQTPRYLIKTRGQQVTLSCSPISGHRSVSWYQQTPGQGLQFLFEYFSETQRNKGNFPGRFSGRQFSNSRSEMNVSTLELGDSALYLCASSWTRETEAFFGQGTRLTVV.

V and J are TRBV6-1 and TRBJ2-7; D remains unclear. Trimming cost V 0 bases and J 0 bases, with 9 bases left between them. The germline gives CDR1 MNHNS, CDR2 SASEGT. This CDR3 comprises 15 residues. CDR3 nucleotide sequence: TGTGCCAGCAGTGAAGCTGTGGGCCTCTCCTACGAGCAGTACTTC. It codes for CASSEAVGLSYEQYF.

This CDR3 is CASSYSGQGDTEAFF. DNA of the CDR3: TGTGCCAGCAGCTATTCGGGACAGGGGGACACTGAAGCTTTCTTT. The rearrangement joins TRBV7-2 to TRBJ1-1; 11 positions match TRBD1. With 4 bases clipped from V and 3 bases from J, the junction kept 4 bases outside the gene matches. CDR3 length: 15 amino acids. CDR1 and CDR2 (germline): SGHTA, FQGNSA.

The chain couples TRBV6-5 to TRBJ1-4; 9 bases are a match to TRBD1. V lost 4 bases to trimming and J lost 7 bases; unmatched junction nucleotides: 7. This CDR3 comprises 15 residues. The germline gives CDR1 MNHEY, CDR2 SVGAGI. The CDR3 DNA sequence: TGTGCCAGCAGTTCGACAGGGGGGGGTATTGAAAAACTGTTTTTT. Protein: CASSSTGGGIEKLFF.

The V and J genes are TRBV6-5 and TRBJ1-2; the D is unclear. The CDR3 is 15 amino acids. Germline V gene sequence: CDR1 MNHEY, CDR2 SVGAGI. V lost 0 bases and J lost 8, with 16 bases in between. This CDR3 reads CASSYSGQARRGYTF. DNA of the CDR3: TGTGCCAGCAGTTACTCGGGTCAGGCCCGAAGAGGCTACACCTTC.

The chain couples TRBV6-5 to TRBJ1-6; TRBD1 agrees at 7 bases. The V and J ends lost 2 bases and 11 bases, in that order; junction bases with no gene match: 6. The CDR3 is made up of 14 amino acids. The V gene's germline CDR1 is MNHEY and CDR2 SVGAGI. The CDR3 DNA sequence: TGTGCCAGCAGTTACAGGGGGCAAAGTGCACCCCTCCACTTT. Its translation is CASSYRGQSAPLHF.

The genes are TRBV4-3 and TRBJ1-6, with D tentatively TRBD1 (5 bases). CDR1 is LGHNA and CDR2 is YSLEER in the germline V gene. This CDR3 spans 19 amino acids. V was pared by 0 bases and J by 14 bases, with 29 bases between. CDR3 region: CASSQDFADKLRPTLTLHF. The CDR3 region has the DNA TGCGCCAGCAGCCAAGATTTCGCGGACAAATTAAGGCCTACGTTGACCCTCCACTTT.

The chain carries TRBV9 and TRBJ2-1; 10 bases map to TRBD2. Germline V CDR1 and CDR2: SGDLS, YYNGEE. CDR3 length: 16 amino acids. After removal of 0 bases from V and 8 bases from J, the junction contained 8 bases not matched to a gene. Here the CDR3 reads CASSVDVSGRAHEQFF. The CDR3 nucleotides are TGTGCCAGCAGCGTAGACGTGAGCGGGAGGGCCCATGAGCAGTTCTTC.

This clone was counted a few times. The V and J genes are TRBV2 and TRBJ1-2, with unresolved D. Germline-derived CDR1 and CDR2 are SNHLY and FYNNEI. The CDR3 is 14 amino acids. V was shortened by 8 bases and J by 1 base, with 14 bases between the two germline ends. The CDR3 nucleotides are TGTGCCAGCGGTTCAGAGGCAGTTAACTATGGCTACACCTTC. Protein product: CASGSEAVNYGYTF.

This chain uses TRBV6-5 with TRBJ2-1; 10 bases are shared with TRBD2. Trimming at V came to 4 bases and at J to 7 bases, leaving 7 bases not matched to a gene. Germline V gene data show CDR1 as MNHEY and CDR2 as SVGAGI. The CDR3 runs to 15 residues. The CDR3 nucleotides read TGTGCCAGCAGTTTTTATAGCGGGGGGTTAAATGAGCAGTTCTTC. Its protein product is CASSFYSGGLNEQFF.

This clone has a handful of counts. The chain has TRBV2 and TRBJ1-5, with no clear D. Germline V gives CDR1 SNHLY, CDR2 FYNNEI. Trimming took off 5 bases at V and 0 bases at J, with 11 bases between the two ends. The CDR3 runs 15 residues. The CDR3 here is CASSPMIHSNQPQHF. CDR3 sequence (DNA): TGTGCCAGCAGTCCTATGATTCATAGCAATCAGCCCCAGCATTTT.

The chain uses TRBV2 and TRBJ1-5; 8 nucleotides agree with TRBD1. Germline V lookup: CDR1 SNHLY, CDR2 FYNNEI. This CDR3 has 15 residues. Trimming removed 7 bases from V and 3 bases from J; junction bases left unmatched: 8. The chain's CDR3 is CASKYDRGNNQPQHF. CDR3 in DNA: TGTGCCAGCAAATACGACAGGGGCAACAATCAGCCCCAGCATTTT.